These 21 T cell receptor beta chains were sequenced from one sample in a study of T cells in Graves' hyperthyroidism and ophthalmopathy. TCR beta CDR3 region amplification was performed from RNA transcripts. Primed by the HTBI set, a first-round RT-PCR was run on the TCR CDR3. Each CDR3 protein is one row after TCRdb ran MiXCR on the multiplex PCR reads. The table lists 110,000 to 150,000 distinct CDR3 sequences, less than 25% of them singletons. Sequences were obtained from blood. These receptors were collected from a woman between 45 and 60 years old with Graves' hyperthyroidism that later progressed to Graves' ophthalmopathy.

In the case of this clonotype: One base away lies a much larger clone, so this may be a sequencing read error. V and J are TRBV7-2 and TRBJ2-3, with D maybe TRBD2 (5 bases). V was trimmed by 5 bases and J by 10 bases, leaving 10 bases between them. CDR3 length: 11 amino acids. Germline V gene data show CDR1 as SGHTA and CDR2 as FQGNSA. This CDR3 is CASSPRDAQYF. Written as DNA, the CDR3 is TGTGCCAGCAGCCCCCGGGATGCGCAGTATTTT. Using reference TRBV7-2 and TRBJ2-3 for the parts outside the CDR3, the full variable domain is GAGVSQSPSNKVTEKGKDVELRCDPISGHTALYWYRQSLGQGLEFLIYFQGNSAPDKSGLPSDRFSAERTGGSVSTLTIQRTQQEDSAVYLCASSPRDAQYFGPGTRLTVL.

This clonotype came up once. The gene calls are TRBV28 and TRBJ2-1; 13 bases map to TRBD2. V was clipped by 5 bases and J by 4 bases; unmatched bases: 5. Germline-derived CDR1 and CDR2 are MDHEN and SYDVKM. The CDR3 covers 16 residues. The CDR3 loop is CASSQVLAGGYNEQFF. CDR3 nucleotides: TGTGCCAGCAGTCAAGTACTAGCGGGGGGGTACAATGAGCAGTTCTTC.

V is TRBV27 and J is TRBJ2-7; TRBD2 agrees at 7 bases. Germline CDR1 MNHEY, CDR2 SMNVEV (reference sequence). V lost 6 bases to trimming and J lost 6 bases; unmatched junction nucleotides: 11. The CDR3 has 14 amino acids. The CDR3 is CASSQGTGRSEQYF. As DNA, the CDR3 is TGTGCCAGCAGCCAAGGGACCGGGAGGAGCGAGCAGTACTTC.

The V gene is TRBV7-3, the J gene TRBJ2-1; D not resolved. V gave up 3 bases and J gave up 9 bases, with 15 bases separating them. This CDR3 is 14 amino acids long. CDR1 and CDR2 (germline): SGHTA, FQGTGA. The CDR3 is CASSFGLDSIEQFF. The CDR3 coding sequence is TGTGCCAGCAGCTTTGGGTTAGACTCGATTGAGCAGTTCTTC.

This chain links TRBV9 with TRBJ1-1; D is ambiguous. The CDR3 contains 13 residues. V lost 1 base, J lost 3 bases, and 7 bases lay in between. The V gene's germline CDR1 is SGDLS and CDR2 YYNGEE. The CDR3 nucleotides read TGTGCCAGCAGCGTATTTTGGGACACTGAAGCTTTCTTT. This translates into CASSVFWDTEAFF. Supplemented by reference TRBV9 and TRBJ1-1, the full variable domain reads DSGVTQTPKHLITATGQRVTLRCSPRSGDLSVYWYQQSLDQGLQFLIQYYNGEERAKGNILERFSAQQFPDLHSELNLSSLELGDSALYFCASSVFWDTEAFFGQGTRLTVV.

This clonotype was seen repeatedly, ten times or more. The V gene is TRBV7-9, the J gene TRBJ2-7; either TRBD1 or TRBD2 may supply D (5 bases each). The germline V gene has CDR1 SEHNR and CDR2 FQNEAQ (reference sequence). V was trimmed by 1 base and J by 2 bases, leaving 12 bases between them. The CDR3 is 15 residues long. The CDR3 loop reads CASSLGGGTAYEQYF. The CDR3 nucleotides are TGTGCCAGCAGCTTAGGTGGGGGAACAGCCTACGAGCAGTACTTC.

The chain carries TRBV6-1 and TRBJ1-3; D is ambiguous. Germline loops: CDR1 MNHNS, CDR2 SASEGT. Trimming stripped 5 bases from V and 3 bases from J, with 11 bases between. This CDR3 region has 14 residues. The CDR3 is CASSQTFRGNTIYF. The CDR3 bases are TGTGCCAGCAGTCAGACGTTTCGTGGAAACACCATATATTTT.

The CDR3 sequence is CASSSGQGGQPQHF. The CDR3 DNA sequence: TGTGCCAGCAGTTCGGGACAGGGTGGGCAGCCCCAGCATTTT. The chain carries TRBV12-3 or TRBV12-4 and TRBJ1-5; 9 nucleotides agree with TRBD1. The CDR3 is 14 residues long. After removal of 4 bases from V and 7 bases from J, the junction contained 5 bases not matched to a gene.

CDR3 amino acids: CASTHSNPGTFTDTQYF. CDR3 nucleotide sequence: TGTGCCAGCACCCATAGCAATCCAGGGACCTTCACAGATACGCAGTATTTT. This sequence joins TRBV12-3 or TRBV12-4 and TRBJ2-3, with D tentatively TRBD1 or TRBD2 (5 bases each). Deletions cut 7 bases from V and 2 bases from J, with 22 bases between. The CDR3 is 17 residues long.

This clonotype was detected ten times or more. V gene TRBV20-1 combines with J gene TRBJ2-7; D not certain. Germline CDR1 and CDR2: DFQATT and SNEGSKA (reference sequence). This CDR3 has 16 residues. Trimming stripped 0 bases from V and 2 bases from J, with 17 bases between. CDR3 sequence: CSARDFPSTVAYEQYF. In DNA, the CDR3 is TGCAGTGCTAGAGATTTCCCTTCGACCGTGGCCTACGAGCAGTACTTC.

This clonotype occurred many times. The chain couples TRBV2 to TRBJ2-3; D might be TRBD2 (6 bases). V was cut by 6 bases and J by 1 base, with 8 bases left in between. Germline lookup yields CDR1 SNHLY and CDR2 FYNNEI. CDR3 size: 13 residues. The CDR3 DNA sequence: TGTGCCAGCAGAACGGGAGGCACAGATACGCAGTATTTT. It codes for CASRTGGTDTQYF. Variable domain in full (rest from reference TRBV2 and TRBJ2-3): EPEVTQTPSHQVTQMGQEVILRCVPISNHLYFYWYRQILGQKVEFLVSFYNNEISEKSEIFDDQFSVERPDGSNFTLKIRSTKLEDSAMYFCASRTGGTDTQYFGPGTRLTVL.

The sample holds many counts of this clonotype. In DNA, the CDR3 is TGTGCCAGCACTTCGGGACAGGGATCGGAGACCCAGTACTTC. This encodes CASTSGQGSETQYF. V gene TRBV2 combines with J gene TRBJ2-5, with 9 bases fitting TRBD1. Germline CDR1 reads SNHLY; CDR2 reads FYNNEI. The CDR3 runs to 14 residues. J lost 5 bases, V lost 7 bases, and 8 bases had no gene match.

The rearrangement uses TRBV24-1 and TRBJ1-5; unclear D gene. Germline V gene data show CDR1 as KGHDR and CDR2 as SFDVKD. The V end was cut by 4 bases, the J end by 7 bases, with 19 bases between. The CDR3 is 16 residues long. The CDR3 is CATSDPRSGTDQPQHF. The DNA for the CDR3 is TGTGCCACCAGTGACCCTCGCTCGGGTACCGACCAGCCCCAGCATTTT.

This clonotype was seen ten or more times. The V call is TRBV6-1, the J call TRBJ1-5; D is ambiguous. Per the germline V gene, CDR1 is MNHNS and CDR2 is SASEGT. V was cut by 5 bases and J by 0 bases, with 14 bases left in between. The CDR3 spans 16 residues. CDR3 sequence reads: CASSYSGQSSNQPQHF. The CDR3 coding sequence is TGTGCCAGCAGTTATTCTGGCCAAAGTAGCAATCAGCCCCAGCATTTT.

The gene calls are TRBV2 and TRBJ1-2; D uncertain. The CDR3 spans 11 residues. V was trimmed by 6 bases and J by 9 bases, leaving 11 bases between them. Germline loops: CDR1 SNHLY, CDR2 FYNNEI. The CDR3 sequence: CASSVMKRYTF. The CDR3 DNA reads as TGTGCCAGCAGCGTCATGAAGCGCTACACCTTC.

This chain uses TRBV7-9 with TRBJ1-2; a possible D gene is TRBD1 (6 bases). This CDR3 is built from 15 residues. Between the trimmed V and J ends, which lost 5 bases and 4 bases, there was a span of 17 bases. Germline V gene sequence: CDR1 SEHNR, CDR2 FQNEAQ (reference sequence). The CDR3 reads CASSPRTAILYGYTF. CDR3 in DNA: TGTGCCAGCAGCCCAAGGACAGCGATCCTCTATGGCTACACCTTC.

This clonotype was counted many times. The gene calls are TRBV28 and TRBJ2-7; TRBD2 aligns across 12 bases. This CDR3 is 18 amino acids long. The V segment lost 2 bases and the J segment 0 bases; nucleotides outside the gene matches: 8. CDR1 is MDHEN and CDR2 is SYDVKM in the germline V gene. In nucleotides, the CDR3 is TGTGCCAGCAGTTTAGATTGGACTAGCGGGACCGACTCCTACGAGCAGTACTTC. Amino acids: CASSLDWTSGTDSYEQYF.

This clonotype is a singleton in its sample. Being one base from a much bigger clone, this may be a read error. This chain uses TRBV5-1 with TRBJ2-1; 12 bases fit TRBD2. The tail of the sequence fits TRBJ2-7 better, so the J call may be wrong. Germline V lookup: CDR1 SGHRS, CDR2 YFSETQ. The CDR3 is 17 amino acids. The DNA of the CDR3 is TGCGCCAGCAGGCCGGGACTAGCGGGCCTAACCTACAATGAGCAGTACTTC. Translating it yields CASRPGLAGLTYNEQYF.

The chain uses TRBV28 and TRBJ2-2, with D possibly being TRBD1 (5 bases). The germline V gene encodes CDR1 MDHEN and CDR2 SYDVKM. Trimming pared 6 bases from V and 1 base from J, leaving 15 bases between. There are 16 residues in the CDR3. The CDR3 DNA follows: TGTGCCAGCAGGTTCCCCCGGACAAAGAACACCGGGGAGCTGTTTTTT. Translating gives CASRFPRTKNTGELFF.

This clonotype has ten or more counts. The CDR3 reads CASSQTGRGVNTEAFF. As DNA, the CDR3 is TGTGCCAGCAGTCAAACAGGGAGGGGGGTGAACACTGAAGCTTTCTTT. This sequence joins TRBV6-1 and TRBJ1-1, with D possibly matching TRBD1 (6 bases). V was pared by 5 bases and J by 0 bases, with 16 bases between. The CDR3 spans 16 residues. From germline, CDR1 is MNHNS and CDR2 SASEGT.

The sample holds a few counts of this clonotype. The CDR3 nucleotides are TGTGCCAGCAGTTACATGGGACTAGACAATGAGCAGTTCTTC. Protein: CASSYMGLDNEQFF. The genes are TRBV6-5 and TRBJ2-1, with 8 bases matching TRBD2. Germline V gene data show CDR1 as MNHEY and CDR2 as SVGAGI. The CDR3 is made up of 14 amino acids. With V trimmed by 2 bases and J by 5 bases, 2 bases remained unmatched.